Sequencing of this T cell receptor beta chain was carried out in a study of early T cells in non-severe SARS-CoV-2 infection. TCRdb reprocessed the 5' RACE reads via MiXCR and lists one record per CDR3 protein. The sample carries more than 65,000 distinct CDR3 sequences, under 15% recorded once. This clonotype has ten or more counts. V lost 0 bases and J 5 bases, leaving 17 bases between the germline ends. The CDR3 extends over 16 amino acids. CDR1 and CDR2 from the germline V gene are LGHNA and YSLEER. The clonotype originates from an adult who was a healthcare worker with PCR-confirmed SARS-CoV-2 infection or an uninfected control (not recorded which). The gene calls are TRBV4-3 and TRBJ2-7; the D gene is possibly TRBD1 (6 bases). Source material: whole blood. The CDR3 region has the DNA TGCGCCAGCAGCCAAGATCTGTCCCTGGGGGCCGACGAGCAGTACTTC. This encodes CASSQDLSLGADEQYF.